The subject of this entry is one T cell receptor beta chain. Its antigen remains unidentified. These data originate in a study of Graves' ophthalmopathy and Graves' hyperthyroidism. General observations from the study: Discrimination between ophthalmopathy and stable hyperthyroidism by a 13-signature model showed about 85% sensitivity and about 84% specificity. The model achieved under 71% sensitivity and roughly 79% specificity for ophthalmopathy progression.

The authors amplified TCR beta CDR3 regions from RNA transcripts. A first-round RT-PCR used HTBI primers, followed by a second-round multiplex PCR. TCRdb reprocessed the multiplex PCR reads via MiXCR and lists one record per CDR3 protein. The sample lists over a million distinct CDR3 sequences; 35% to 40% were seen once. Germline CDR1 is ENHRY and CDR2 is SYGVKD. The CDR3 length is 14 residues. Trimming pared 4 bases from V and 13 bases from J, leaving 17 bases between. This rearrangement joins TRBV10-3 to TRBJ1-6; D perhaps matches TRBD1 (5 bases). The source material was peripheral blood or thyroid tissue (not recorded which). The TCR originated in an adult man with Graves' hyperthyroidism. CDR3 protein: CAISGAGSGPPLHF. CDR3 DNA: TGTGCCATCAGTGGGGCAGGGTCGGGTCCGCCCCTCCACTTT.